This T cell receptor beta chain was captured by sequencing in a study of blood T cell repertoires in COVID-19. Clones were sequenced by immunoSEQ multiplex PCR, and TCRdb holds only the in-frame ones, with some missing. The sample carries about 30,000 clones, over 70% recorded once. Looked up from germline, CDR1 is MNHEY and CDR2 is SVGAGI. V was clipped by 11 bases and J by 2 bases, with 15 bases between them. This CDR3 contains 13 residues. This clonotype originated in a woman aged 70-85 years with active or convalescent COVID-19. The rearrangement uses TRBV6-5 and TRBJ1-1, with D maybe TRBD1 (5 bases). Sequenced: peripheral blood. CDR3 bases: TGTGCCCACCAGCATCAGGGAAACACTGAAGCTTTCTTT. Translated, it gives CAHQHQGNTEAFF.